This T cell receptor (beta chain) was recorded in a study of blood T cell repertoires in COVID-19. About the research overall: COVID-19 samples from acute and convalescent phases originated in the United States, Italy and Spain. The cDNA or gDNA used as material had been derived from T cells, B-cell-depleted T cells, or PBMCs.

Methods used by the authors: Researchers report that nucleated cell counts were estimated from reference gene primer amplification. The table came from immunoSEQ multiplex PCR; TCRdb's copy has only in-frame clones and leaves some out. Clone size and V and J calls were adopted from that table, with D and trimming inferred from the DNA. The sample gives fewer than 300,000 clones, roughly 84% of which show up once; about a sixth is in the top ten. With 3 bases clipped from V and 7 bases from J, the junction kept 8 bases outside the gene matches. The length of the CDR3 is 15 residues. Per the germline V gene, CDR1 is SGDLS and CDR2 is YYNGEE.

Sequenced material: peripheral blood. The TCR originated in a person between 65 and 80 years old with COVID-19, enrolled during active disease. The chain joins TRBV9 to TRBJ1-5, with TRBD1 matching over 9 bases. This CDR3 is CASSARTGGDQPQHF. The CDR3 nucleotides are TGTGCCAGCAGCGCCCGTACAGGGGGCGACCAGCCCCAGCATTTT.